The present T cell receptor (beta chain) was sequenced within a study of blood T cell repertoires in COVID-19. Study in general: Whether acute or convalescent, the COVID-19 samples came from the United States, Italy and Spain.

The study recruited people aged roughly 18 to 100 years across 20 to 30 US areas. Participants reported their clinical history, and cohort assignment relied on those reports. Assay: immunoSEQ multiplex PCR; the TCRdb copy retains only in-frame clones and omits some. The repertoire includes some 150,000 clones, more than 65% of them detected once, and approximately 16% sits in the top ten. The CDR3 is 14 residues long. Germline trimming cut 4 bases from V and 2 bases from J; bases unmatched to any gene: 5. CDR1 is SGHAT and CDR2 is FQNNGV in the germline V gene. The gene calls are TRBV11-2 and TRBJ2-7; 7 nucleotides line up with TRBD1. The sequenced material came from PBMCs or T cells enriched from blood (not recorded which). This receptor was obtained from a man in his forties or fifties who had recovered from COVID-19. The chain's CDR3 is CASSYRDRAYEQYF. The CDR3, as DNA: TGTGCCAGCAGCTACCGGGACAGAGCCTACGAGCAGTACTTC.